This record concerns one TCR beta chain sequence. The antigen is not known. These data originate in a study of shared clonotypes between healthy human individuals. Study results and limitations: When compared with the clonotypes that were shared by all four sorted-subset donors, the non-shared clonotypes turned out to have lower generation probabilities.

Sequencing was performed with immunoSEQ multiplex PCR; in TCRdb, only in-frame clones are kept and a portion is missing. The data contain 760,000 or so clones, approximately 96% of them singletons. Only CD45RO-negative cells positively selected for CCR7 counted as naive CD8 cells, so terminally differentiated effector memory CD45RA+ cells were excluded. Specimen: naive CD8+ T cells sorted from blood. This clonotype was obtained from a man aged 25 to 45 in good health.

The CDR3 bases are TGCAGCGTGACCGGGACCGCCGCGTCCGGGGAGCTGTTTTTT. Protein: CSVTGTAASGELFF. This sequence joins TRBV29-1 and TRBJ2-2; D is perhaps TRBD1 or TRBD2 (5 bases each). Between the trimmed V and J ends, which lost 6 bases and 6 bases, there was a span of 17 bases. The germline V gene has CDR1 SQVTM and CDR2 ANQGSEA. The CDR3 consists of 14 residues.